These 16 T cell receptor beta chains were sequenced from one sample in a study of breast tumors, draining lymph nodes, adjacent tissues (dated by TCRdb to 2016 to 2017). Library method: multiplex PCR. The sample was run on an Illumina HiSeq 2000. TCRdb ran its own pipeline on the public reads, namely fastp trimming at Q25 and MiXCR clone calling, and kept in-frame beta chains. Here each entry gathers all rows of one CDR3 protein and keeps the most common genes and DNA. The sample includes over 15,000 distinct CDR3 sequences, with under 70% observed a single time. Clones ranked in the top ten supply roughly a fifth of the sample. The source material was tumor-adjacent breast tissue. The receptors were gathered from a female donor with breast cancer. Some clones in this sample may be carry-over from other donors' samples.

The rearrangement joins TRBV7-6 to TRBJ2-7; D unclear. V dropped 0 bases and J dropped 5 bases, with 11 bases sitting between them. The CDR3 has 14 amino acids. The germline V gene has CDR1 SGHVS and CDR2 FNYEAQ. The CDR3 spells CASSLAFGNNEQYF. CDR3 nucleotide sequence: TGTGCCAGCAGCTTAGCTTTTGGGAACAACGAGCAGTACTTC.

The genes are TRBV24-1 and TRBJ1-5; 8 bases agree with TRBD1. Per the germline V gene, CDR1 is KGHDR and CDR2 is SFDVKD. The V segment lost 0 bases and the J segment 6 bases; nucleotides outside the gene matches: 3. The CDR3 runs to 15 residues. In DNA, the CDR3 is TGTGCCACCAGTGATTTGGGACAGGGACTTCAGCCCCAGCATTTT. It is translated as CATSDLGQGLQPQHF.

This clonotype was picked up one time. This rearrangement joins TRBV9 to TRBJ2-3; 9 nucleotides agree with TRBD2. J gave up 0 bases and V 3 bases, and 8 bases lay outside the gene matches. In germline, CDR1 is SGDLS, CDR2 YYNGEE. The CDR3 has 17 amino acids. The CDR3 loop is CASSARRLAGSTDTQYF. Here the CDR3 DNA reads TGTGCCAGCAGCGCAAGGCGTCTAGCGGGAAGCACAGATACGCAGTATTTT.

This rearrangement joins TRBV6-6 to TRBJ2-7; 7 nucleotides agree with TRBD2. The CDR3 consists of 13 residues. V lost 8 bases to trimming and J lost 7 bases; unmatched junction nucleotides: 11. CDR1 MNHNY and CDR2 SVGAGI come from the germline V gene (reference sequence). The CDR3: CASGWGEGREQYF. CDR3 nucleotides: TGTGCCAGCGGGTGGGGGGAGGGCAGGGAGCAGTACTTC.

The genes are TRBV9 and TRBJ2-2; D unclear. The CDR3 is made up of 13 amino acids. The germline V gene has CDR1 SGDLS and CDR2 YYNGEE. V lost 2 bases, J lost 7 bases, and 9 bases lay in between. CDR3 loop: CASSVRADGELFF. The CDR3 DNA is TGTGCCAGCAGCGTTCGGGCAGACGGGGAGCTGTTTTTT.

The rearrangement joins TRBV5-5 to TRBJ2-5; no definite D call. The CDR3 runs to 11 residues. V was shortened by 4 bases and J by 6 bases, with 7 bases between the two germline ends. CDR1 is SGHKS, CDR2 YYEKEE, per germline (reference sequence). CDR3 bases: TGTGCCAGCAGCCAAAGCCAGACCCAGTACTTC. Translating gives CASSQSQTQYF.

The chain recombines TRBV15 with TRBJ2-1; D gene ambiguous. The V gene lost 1 base and the J gene lost 3 bases, with 7 bases spanning the gap. The germline V gene has CDR1 LNHNV and CDR2 YYDKDF (reference sequence). This CDR3 is built from 14 residues. The chain's CDR3 is CATSRADNYNEQFF. DNA of the CDR3: TGTGCCACCAGCAGAGCGGATAACTACAATGAGCAGTTCTTC.

The table lists this clonotype with a count of one. At one of its ends the junction is not consistent with the germline gene, which may arise from a read error. The rearrangement links TRBV12-3 or TRBV12-4 to TRBJ1-1; TRBD1 is a possible D gene (5 bases). This CDR3 spans 14 amino acids. For the CDR3, the DNA is TGTGCCAGCAGACGCCCGGGGGTGAACACTGAGGCTTTCTTT. Its translation is CASRRPGVNTEAFF.

The chain links TRBV2 to TRBJ1-2; possible D gene TRBD1, 6 bases. The germline gives CDR1 SNHLY, CDR2 FYNNEI. The V and J ends lost 1 base and 7 bases respectively, with 22 bases between them. The CDR3 loop spans 17 amino acids. CDR3 sequence: CASSEEGLAGGWAGYTF. DNA of the CDR3: TGTGCCAGCAGTGAAGAGGGACTAGCGGGGGGCTGGGCTGGCTACACCTTC.

The chain has TRBV9 and TRBJ2-7; D possibly matches TRBD1 or TRBD2 (5 bases each). Germline CDR1 and CDR2: SGDLS and YYNGEE. The CDR3 has 14 residues. The ends were cut back, 0 bases at V and 3 bases at J, with 10 bases in the middle. The CDR3 DNA reads TGTGCCAGCAGCGTAGCTTGGGGGAACTACGAGCAGTACTTC. It specifies CASSVAWGNYEQYF.

By its share, this clonotype is medium-sized. This chain connects TRBV2 to TRBJ1-2; D ambiguous. Trimming removed 4 bases from V and 1 base from J, with 7 bases in between. The length of the CDR3 is 13 residues. Germline-derived CDR1 and CDR2 are SNHLY and FYNNEI. The CDR3 here is CASSGQLNYGYTF. The DNA of the CDR3 is TGTGCCAGCAGTGGCCAGCTTAACTATGGCTACACCTTC.

The table lists this clonotype with a count of one. This chain connects TRBV19 to TRBJ2-7; 10 bases align to TRBD1. J gave up 3 bases and V 5 bases, and 4 bases lay outside the gene matches. The CDR3 totals 14 residues. Germline CDR1 and CDR2: LNHDA and SQIVND (reference sequence). The CDR3 protein is CASSDRGRGYEQYF. Here the CDR3 DNA reads TGTGCCAGTAGTGACAGGGGGCGAGGCTACGAGCAGTACTTC.

This chain connects TRBV10-3 to TRBJ1-3; no clear D. The CDR3 consists of 15 residues. CDR1 and CDR2 from the germline V gene are ENHRY and SYGVKD. Trimming shortened V by 2 bases and J by 0 bases, and 8 bases separated the two germline ends. The CDR3 loop is CAISEAPGSGNTIYF. DNA for the CDR3: TGTGCCATCAGTGAGGCTCCAGGCTCTGGAAACACCATATATTTT.

This clonotype was counted many times. This sequence may be a read error, since a much larger clone differs from it by one base. J is TRBJ1-4 and V is TRBV6-1, with D unresolved. The V end was cut by 3 bases, the J end by 7 bases, with 18 bases between. The CDR3 extends over 16 amino acids. Germline CDR1 and CDR2: MNHNS and SASEGT. The CDR3 DNA follows: TGTGCCAGCAGTGACGGAATTGAGGGAGCGCCTGAAAAACTGTTTTTT. This codes for CASSDGIEGAPEKLFF.

This clonotype was seen more than once but under ten times. The chain is built from TRBV7-9 and TRBJ1-2; 7 bases are shared with TRBD1. The germline V gene has CDR1 SEHNR and CDR2 FQNEAQ (reference sequence). V lost 5 bases and J lost 0; bases outside the gene matches: 3. The CDR3 sequence is 14 residues long. The CDR3 sequence is CASSDTGANYGYTF. In nucleotides, the CDR3 is TGTGCCAGCAGCGATACAGGGGCTAACTATGGCTACACCTTC.

The chain is built from TRBV20-1 and TRBJ1-4; 10 bases line up with TRBD1. V lost 6 bases, J lost 8 bases, and 6 bases stayed unmatched. The CDR3 covers 13 residues. The germline gives CDR1 DFQATT, CDR2 SNEGSKA (reference sequence). In DNA form, the CDR3 reads TGCAGTGCAAGACAGGGGGCTTGGGAAAAACTGTTTTTT. Translated, it gives CSARQGAWEKLFF.